This entry describes one T cell receptor beta chain. The data are from a study of Graves' ophthalmopathy and Graves' hyperthyroidism. From RNA, the CDR3 regions of TCR beta chains were amplified and sequenced. HTBI-primed RT-PCR formed the first round, and a multiplex PCR formed the second. TCRdb recomputed calls from the multiplex PCR reads with MiXCR, one row per CDR3 protein. The sample lists some 750,000 distinct CDR3 sequences, 40% occurring once. Germline CDR1 is SGHRS and CDR2 is YFSETQ. The CDR3 covers 15 residues. After removal of 3 bases from V and 4 bases from J, the junction contained 5 bases not matched to a gene. Each donor who had ophthalmopathy showed moderate-to-severe activity, a CAS of ≥3, a NOSPECS of ≥4, and a duration under 3 months.

This sequence originates from an adult man with Graves' ophthalmopathy. The sequenced sample was peripheral blood. The chain couples TRBV5-1 to TRBJ1-1; 11 nucleotides line up with TRBD1. CDR3: CASSSLGTGGTEAFF. The DNA of the CDR3 is TGCGCCAGCAGCTCCCTGGGGACAGGGGGCACTGAAGCTTTCTTT.